The 32 T cell receptor beta chains listed next were all sequenced from one sample in a study of OX40 agonist ivuxolimab in advanced cancers. Assay used: immunoSEQ multiplex PCR; TCRdb lists only in-frame clones, some missing. Found here are approximately 84,000 clones, roughly nine tenths of them singletons; the top ten hold 0.19%. The sequencing used CD4+ or CD8+ T cells sorted from blood, collected in a trial of the OX40 agonist ivuxolimab. These receptor sequences come from an adult with an advanced solid tumor such as melanoma, head and neck, liver or kidney cancer.

About this clone itself: This specimen includes other DNA sequences encoding the same CDR3. V gene TRBV28 combines with J gene TRBJ2-6, with D possibly being TRBD2 (5 bases). The V end lost 6 bases, the J end lost 0 bases, and 9 bases lay between the germline ends. Germline V gene lookup returns CDR1 MDHEN and CDR2 SYDVKM. There are 15 residues in the CDR3. The CDR3 bases are TGTGCCAGCAGGCCCCGGGGCTCTGGGGCCAACGTCCTGACTTTC. Encoded protein: CASRPRGSGANVLTF. The variable domain in full, with the rest retrieved from reference TRBV28 and TRBJ2-6, is DVKVTQSSRYLVKRTGEKVFLECVQDMDHENMFWYRQDPGLGLRLIYFSYDVKMKEKGDIPEGYSVSREKKERFSLILESASTNQTSMYLCASRPRGSGANVLTFGAGSRLTVL.

The chain couples TRBV18 to TRBJ2-7; no clear D. From germline, CDR1 is KGHSH and CDR2 LQKENI. V was shortened by 3 bases and J by 2 bases, with 8 bases between the two germline ends. The CDR3 runs 13 residues. DNA of the CDR3: TGTGCCAGCTCACCCTGGCCCACCTACGAGCAGTACTTC. As protein: CASSPWPTYEQYF.

The CDR3 spells CASSRFGGARNQPQHF. For the CDR3, the DNA is TGTGCCAGCAGCAGATTCGGGGGGGCTCGCAATCAGCCCCAGCATTTT. The chain links TRBV2 to TRBJ1-5, with D possibly being TRBD1 (6 bases). Germline V lookup: CDR1 SNHLY, CDR2 FYNNEI. The CDR3 runs to 16 residues. V lost 6 bases and J 2 bases, leaving 17 bases between the germline ends.

V usage is TRBV5-4 and J usage is TRBJ1-2; 7 bases align to TRBD1. Germline CDR1 reads SGHNT; CDR2 reads YYREEE (reference sequence). The CDR3 has 13 residues. V gave up 4 bases and J gave up 10 bases; unmatched junction bases: 10. The CDR3 coding sequence is TGTGCCAGCAGCCACGACCCGACAGGGCACTACACCTTC. It specifies CASSHDPTGHYTF.

Turning to this clone: Sequence at one end of the junction differs from germline and may be a read error. The J gene is TRBJ1-3, the V gene TRBV27, with D unresolved. CDR1 and CDR2 from the germline V gene are MNHEY and SMNVEV (reference sequence). The CDR3 extends over 14 amino acids. The CDR3 bases are TGTGCCAGCGGTACTGGAGGGCGGGGAAGCACCATATATTTT. This gives the protein CASGTGGRGSTIYF.

The chain uses TRBV6-5 and TRBJ1-3; D uncertain. CDR1 is MNHEY, CDR2 SVGAGI, per germline. The CDR3 runs 15 residues. V lost 6 bases and J lost 2, with 14 bases in between. The CDR3 is CASSFTPGAGNTIYF. Here the CDR3 DNA reads TGTGCCAGCAGCTTTACACCTGGGGCTGGAAACACCATATATTTT.

J is TRBJ2-5 and V is TRBV5-1; perhaps TRBD2 as D (5 bases). The CDR3 spans 15 residues. Trimming stripped 4 bases from V and 5 bases from J, with 18 bases between. Germline loops: CDR1 SGHRS, CDR2 YFSETQ. The CDR3 is CASSHTSGPGETQYF. Written as DNA, the CDR3 is TGCGCCAGCAGCCACACATCTGGGCCGGGGGAGACCCAGTACTTC.

This chain joins TRBV4-2 and TRBJ2-5; 7 bases are shared with TRBD1. The CDR3 is 15 amino acids. Germline lookup yields CDR1 LGHNA and CDR2 YNFKEQ. The J segment lost 1 base and the V segment lost 1 base, leaving 3 bases of the junction unmatched. CDR3 sequence (DNA): TGTGCCAGCAGCCAAGTCAGGGGGACCCAAGAGACCCAGTACTTC. Translating gives CASSQVRGTQETQYF.

V and J are TRBV18 and TRBJ1-2, with TRBD1 as a possible D gene (5 bases). V was cut by 6 bases and J by 3 bases, with 26 bases left in between. The germline CDR1 and CDR2 sequences are KGHSH and LQKENI. This CDR3 comprises 18 residues. The CDR3 loop is CASSPEDDRGIRDYGYTF. CDR3 coding DNA: TGTGCCAGCTCCCCGGAGGACGACAGAGGGATTCGCGACTATGGCTACACCTTC. Full variable domain (missing parts from reference TRBV18 and TRBJ1-2): NAGVMQNPRHLVRRRGQEARLRCSPMKGHSHVYWYRQLPEEGLKFMVYLQKENIIDESGMPKERFSAEFPKEGPSILRIQQVVRGDSAAYFCASSPEDDRGIRDYGYTFGSGTRLTVV.

This clone was recorded only once. The chain has TRBV5-6 and TRBJ2-3; the D gene is possibly TRBD2 (6 bases). V was trimmed by 4 bases and J by 1 base, leaving 13 bases between them. CDR3 size: 15 residues. The germline CDR1 and CDR2 sequences are SGHDT and YYEEEE. Written as DNA, the CDR3 is TGTGCCAGCAGCCGGGGTGGCGGGGGCACAGATACGCAGTATTTT. Protein sequence: CASSRGGGGTDTQYF.

This chain connects TRBV4-3 to TRBJ1-3, with D uncertain. The CDR3 totals 16 residues. In germline, CDR1 is LGHNA, CDR2 YSLEER. Trimming stripped 0 bases from V and 0 bases from J, with 9 bases between. CDR3 sequence: CASSQEAAISGNTIYF. As DNA, the CDR3 is TGCGCCAGCAGCCAAGAAGCCGCGATCTCTGGAAACACCATATATTTT.

V and J are TRBV4-1 and TRBJ2-1; D possibly corresponds to TRBD2 (6 bases). V was trimmed by 1 base and J by 0 bases, leaving 10 bases between them. The CDR3 runs 16 residues. Germline V lookup: CDR1 MGHRA, CDR2 YSYEKL. CDR3 region: CASSQVGGSSYNEQFF. Written as DNA, the CDR3 is TGCGCCAGCAGCCAAGTAGGAGGGAGCTCCTACAATGAGCAGTTCTTC.

This clone was counted once. The rearrangement uses TRBV7-9 and TRBJ2-3; D may be TRBD1 (5 bases). V dropped 6 bases and J dropped 0 bases, with 16 bases sitting between them. This CDR3 spans 16 amino acids. The germline V gene has CDR1 SEHNR and CDR2 FQNEAQ (reference sequence). The CDR3 region has the DNA TGTGCCAGCAGTCAAATCAGGGTGTTTAGCACAGATACGCAGTATTTT. Translating gives CASSQIRVFSTDTQYF.

This chain uses TRBV28 with TRBJ2-1, with 10 nucleotides matching TRBD2. The V gene end was trimmed by 6 bases and the J gene end by 3 bases; junction bases not matched to a gene: 5. The germline V gene has CDR1 MDHEN and CDR2 SYDVKM. The CDR3 is 15 residues long. The CDR3 reads CASSVTSGVYNEQFF. The CDR3 DNA follows: TGTGCCAGCAGCGTAACTAGCGGGGTCTACAATGAGCAGTTCTTC.

The chain is built from TRBV28 and TRBJ1-4; D unresolved. Germline assignment: CDR1 MDHEN and CDR2 SYDVKM. Between the trimmed V and J ends, which lost 3 bases and 8 bases, there was a span of 13 bases. This CDR3 contains 14 residues. The CDR3 reads CASSFRGPVEKLFF. The CDR3 DNA reads as TGTGCCAGCAGTTTCCGAGGGCCCGTGGAAAAACTGTTTTTT. Full variable domain (rest looked up from reference TRBV28 and TRBJ1-4): DVKVTQSSRYLVKRTGEKVFLECVQDMDHENMFWYRQDPGLGLRLIYFSYDVKMKEKGDIPEGYSVSREKKERFSLILESASTNQTSMYLCASSFRGPVEKLFFGSGTQLSVL.

The chain links TRBV19 to TRBJ2-2; 7 bases match TRBD1. From germline, CDR1 is LNHDA and CDR2 SQIVND (reference sequence). V lost 3 bases, J lost 0 bases, and 7 bases stayed unmatched. CDR3 length: 17 amino acids. CDR3 residues: CASSISGQRSNTGELFF. CDR3 nucleotides: TGTGCCAGTAGTATCTCGGGACAGAGATCGAACACCGGGGAGCTGTTTTTT.

The chain employs TRBV2 and TRBJ2-1; D ambiguous. V dropped 10 bases and J dropped 4 bases, with 8 bases sitting between them. Germline CDR1 is SNHLY and CDR2 is FYNNEI. This CDR3 is 11 amino acids long. The chain's CDR3 is CATALYNEQFF. CDR3 DNA sequence: TGTGCCACCGCGTTGTACAATGAGCAGTTCTTC.

The chain has TRBV29-1 and TRBJ2-1; 11 nucleotides align to TRBD2. V shed 3 bases and J 7 bases; nucleotides not matched to a gene: 8. This CDR3 region has 15 residues. The germline gives CDR1 SQVTM, CDR2 ANQGSEA. This chain's CDR3 is CSVDLTSGRRNEQFF. CDR3 nucleotide sequence: TGCAGCGTTGATTTAACTAGCGGGAGAAGGAATGAGCAGTTCTTC.

The rearrangement uses TRBV6-1 and TRBJ1-3, with TRBD1 as a possible D gene (5 bases). Germline V CDR1 and CDR2: MNHNS, SASEGT. The CDR3 consists of 17 residues. V was cut by 4 bases and J by 0 bases, with 16 bases left in between. The CDR3 loop is CASSAINRINSGNTIYF. The CDR3 DNA sequence: TGTGCCAGCAGTGCCATAAACAGGATAAACTCTGGAAACACCATATATTTT.

CDR3 nucleotides: TGTGCCAGCAGTCCTGTCGGGCAGCGGGGGACTGAAGCTTTCTTT. It specifies CASSPVGQRGTEAFF. The chain recombines TRBV2 with TRBJ1-1; D possibly corresponds to TRBD1 (5 bases). Between the trimmed V and J ends, which lost 5 bases and 5 bases, there was a span of 18 bases. Germline lookup yields CDR1 SNHLY and CDR2 FYNNEI. The CDR3 has 15 residues.

The chain recombines TRBV7-3 with TRBJ2-5, with 12 positions matching TRBD2. There are 16 residues in the CDR3. J lost 5 bases, V lost 5 bases, and 9 bases had no gene match. Germline CDR1 reads SGHTA; CDR2 reads FQGTGA. The CDR3 DNA is TGTGCCAGCAGCCTCCTAGCGGGAGGGGGCGGTGAGACCCAGTACTTC. Its translation is CASSLLAGGGGETQYF.

The chain joins TRBV7-9 to TRBJ1-1; D is perhaps TRBD1 (5 bases). V was shortened by 5 bases and J by 3 bases, with 10 bases between the two germline ends. Germline V gene sequence: CDR1 SEHNR, CDR2 FQNEAQ (reference sequence). The length of the CDR3 is 13 residues. CDR3 residues: CASSRTGDTEAFF. CDR3 bases: TGTGCCAGCAGCCGTACAGGAGACACTGAAGCTTTCTTT.

This chain uses TRBV5-5 with TRBJ1-1; D remains unclear. With 2 bases removed from V and 1 base from J, the gap between germline ends came to 6 bases. Germline V gene data show CDR1 as SGHKS and CDR2 as YYEKEE (reference sequence). CDR3 length: 13 amino acids. Here the CDR3 DNA reads TGTGCCAGCAGCTTCGATGGGAACACTGAAGCTTTCTTT. Its protein is CASSFDGNTEAFF.

The V and J genes are TRBV19 and TRBJ1-2, with TRBD1 matching 8 bases. Germline trimming cut 6 bases from V and 0 bases from J; bases unmatched to any gene: 3. Germline assignment: CDR1 LNHDA and CDR2 SQIVND (reference sequence). The CDR3 runs 14 residues. CDR3 region: CASRRQGTNYGYTF. The CDR3 bases are TGTGCCAGTAGGCGACAGGGGACTAACTATGGCTACACCTTC.

The chain is built from TRBV4-2 and TRBJ2-5; 8 bases map to TRBD1. The CDR3 contains 17 residues. Per the germline V gene, CDR1 is LGHNA and CDR2 is YNFKEQ. V shed 1 base, J shed 2 bases, and the junction held 9 bases outside the gene matches. The CDR3 region is CASSQASGGQVQETQYF. The CDR3 nucleotides are TGTGCCAGCAGCCAAGCCTCAGGGGGACAGGTTCAAGAGACCCAGTACTTC.

The V and J genes are TRBV28 and TRBJ2-7, with 8 bases that match TRBD1. After removal of 4 bases from V and 12 bases from J, the junction contained 5 bases not matched to a gene. Per germline, CDR1 MDHEN and CDR2 SYDVKM. The CDR3 is made up of 11 amino acids. This CDR3 reads CASSSQGAPYF. The CDR3, as DNA: TGTGCCAGCAGTTCGCAGGGGGCGCCGTACTTC.

The rearrangement joins TRBV19 to TRBJ1-4; the D is unclear. Deletions cut 3 bases from V and 7 bases from J, with 12 bases between. This CDR3 is 14 amino acids long. Germline CDR1 is LNHDA and CDR2 is SQIVND (reference sequence). CDR3 residues: CASSIGGKSEKLFF. In DNA, the CDR3 is TGTGCCAGTAGTATTGGCGGGAAGAGTGAAAAACTGTTTTTT. Filled out from reference TRBV19 and TRBJ1-4, the complete variable domain reads DGGITQSPKYLFRKEGQNVTLSCEQNLNHDAMYWYRQDPGQGLRLIYYSQIVNDFQKGDIAEGYSVSREKKESFPLTVTSAQKNPTAFYLCASSIGGKSEKLFFGSGTQLSVL.

Only one count was recorded for this clone. V gene TRBV19 combines with J gene TRBJ1-2; 7 bases fit TRBD1. This CDR3 has 14 residues. V lost 2 bases to trimming and J lost 4 bases; unmatched junction nucleotides: 4. Germline CDR1 and CDR2: LNHDA and SQIVND (reference sequence). As DNA, the CDR3 is TGTGCCAGTAGTATACGGGACAGACTCTATGGCTACACCTTC. Translating gives CASSIRDRLYGYTF.

J is TRBJ1-4 and V is TRBV28; no clear D. This CDR3 contains 18 residues. V lost 3 bases, J lost 7 bases, and 24 bases lay in between. Germline values: CDR1 MDHEN, CDR2 SYDVKM. The CDR3 DNA follows: TGTGCCAGCAGTTTCAGTAGTCCAGGCAGCGGTCTCAGTGAAAAACTGTTTTTT. Its translation: CASSFSSPGSGLSEKLFF.

V is TRBV25-1 and J is TRBJ1-4, with D perhaps matching TRBD1 (5 bases). V was cut by 5 bases and J by 8 bases, with 12 bases left in between. This CDR3 region has 13 residues. Germline lookup yields CDR1 MGHDK and CDR2 SYGVNS. The chain's CDR3 is CASSPGAWEKLFF. CDR3 sequence (DNA): TGTGCCAGCAGTCCCGGGGCTTGGGAAAAACTGTTTTTT.

To note about this clone: Germline is not matched at one junction end, which may reflect a read error. V and J are TRBV18 and TRBJ2-1; D tentatively fits TRBD1 or TRBD2 (5 bases each). This CDR3 comprises 14 residues. Germline lookup yields CDR1 KGHSH and CDR2 LQKENI. CDR3 sequence reads: CASSAQTGPNDQFF. Written as DNA, the CDR3 is TGTGCCAGCTCAGCTCAAACGGGGCCGAATGATCAGTTCTTC.

The rearrangement uses TRBV9 and TRBJ2-3, with D possibly TRBD2 on 6 matching bases. Germline CDR1 reads SGDLS; CDR2 reads YYNGEE. With 0 bases removed from V and 1 base from J, the gap between germline ends came to 15 bases. The CDR3 contains 17 residues. The CDR3 DNA reads TGTGCCAGCAGCGTAGTACCTACAGCGGGCGGCACAGATACGCAGTATTTT. Amino acids: CASSVVPTAGGTDTQYF.